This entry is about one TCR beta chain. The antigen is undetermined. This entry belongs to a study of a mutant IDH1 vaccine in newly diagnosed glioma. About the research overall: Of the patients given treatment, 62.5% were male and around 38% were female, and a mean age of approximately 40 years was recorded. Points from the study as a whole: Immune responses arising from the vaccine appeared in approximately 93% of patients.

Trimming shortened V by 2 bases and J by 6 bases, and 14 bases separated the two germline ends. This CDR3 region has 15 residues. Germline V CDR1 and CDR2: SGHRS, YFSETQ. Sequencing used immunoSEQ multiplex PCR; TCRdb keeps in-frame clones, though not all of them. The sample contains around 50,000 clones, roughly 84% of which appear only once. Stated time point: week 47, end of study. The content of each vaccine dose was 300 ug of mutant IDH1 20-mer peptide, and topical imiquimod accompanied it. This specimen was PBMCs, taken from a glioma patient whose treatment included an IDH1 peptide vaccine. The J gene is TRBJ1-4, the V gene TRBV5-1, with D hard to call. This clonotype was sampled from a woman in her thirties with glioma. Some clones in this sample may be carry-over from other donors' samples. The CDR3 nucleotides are TGCGCCAGCAGCTTCCGTCCCCTGTGGGATGAAAAACTGTTTTTT. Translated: CASSFRPLWDEKLFF.